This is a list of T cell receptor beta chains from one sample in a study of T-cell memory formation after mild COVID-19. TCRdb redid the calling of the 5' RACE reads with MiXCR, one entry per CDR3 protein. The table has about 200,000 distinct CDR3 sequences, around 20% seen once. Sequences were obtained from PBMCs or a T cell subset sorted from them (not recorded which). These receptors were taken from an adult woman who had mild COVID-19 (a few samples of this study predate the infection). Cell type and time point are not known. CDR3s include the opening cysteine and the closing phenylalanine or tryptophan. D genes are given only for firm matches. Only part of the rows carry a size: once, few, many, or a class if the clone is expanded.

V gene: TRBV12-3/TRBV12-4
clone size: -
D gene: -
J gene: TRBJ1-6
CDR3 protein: CASSLRGRLKNSPLHF
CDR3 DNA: TGTGCCAGCAGTTTACGGGGGAGGCTAAAAAATTCACCCCTCCACTTT

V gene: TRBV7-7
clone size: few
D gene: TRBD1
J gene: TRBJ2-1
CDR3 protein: CASSPLAGTGGVEQFF
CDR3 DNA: TGTGCCAGCAGCCCCCTAGCCGGGACAGGGGGAGTTGAGCAGTTCTTC

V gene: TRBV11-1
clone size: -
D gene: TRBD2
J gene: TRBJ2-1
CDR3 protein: CASSLDFSGRSDNEQFF
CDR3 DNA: TGTGCCAGCAGCTTAGATTTTAGCGGGAGGTCCGACAATGAGCAGTTCTTC

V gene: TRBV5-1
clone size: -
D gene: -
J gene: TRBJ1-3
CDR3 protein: CASSFGSANTIYF
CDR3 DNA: TGCGCCAGCAGCTTTGGGTCCGCGAACACCATATATTTT

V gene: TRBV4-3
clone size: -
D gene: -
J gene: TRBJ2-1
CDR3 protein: CASSQDSPRYNEQFF
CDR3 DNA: TGCGCCAGCAGCCAAGATTCGCCGAGATACAATGAGCAGTTCTTC

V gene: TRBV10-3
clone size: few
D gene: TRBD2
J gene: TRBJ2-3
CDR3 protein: CAINQGLTTDTQYF
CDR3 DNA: TGTGCCATCAATCAGGGACTAACCACAGATACGCAGTATTTT

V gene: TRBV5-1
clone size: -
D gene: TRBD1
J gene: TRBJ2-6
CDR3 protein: CASILGQSSSGANVLTF
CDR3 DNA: TGCGCCAGCATCTTGGGACAGAGTAGCTCTGGGGCCAACGTCCTGACTTTC

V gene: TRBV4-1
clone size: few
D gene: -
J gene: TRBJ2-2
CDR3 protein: CASSQDVGLGRRELFF
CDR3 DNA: TGCGCCAGCAGCCAAGATGTGGGTTTAGGAAGGAGGGAGCTGTTTTTT

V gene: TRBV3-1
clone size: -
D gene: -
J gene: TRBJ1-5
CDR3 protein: CASSQVPGEGQPQHF
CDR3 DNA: TGTGCCAGCAGCCAAGTTCCAGGGGAGGGTCAGCCCCAGCATTTT

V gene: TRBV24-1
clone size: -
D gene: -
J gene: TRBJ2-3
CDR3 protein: CATSYREAQYF
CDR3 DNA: TGTGCCACCAGTTACAGGGAGGCGCAGTATTTT

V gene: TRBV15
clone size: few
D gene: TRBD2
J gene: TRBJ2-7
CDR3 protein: CATSRDRLAGAVYEQYF
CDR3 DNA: TGTGCCACCAGCAGAGATAGGCTAGCGGGGGCCGTCTACGAGCAGTACTTC

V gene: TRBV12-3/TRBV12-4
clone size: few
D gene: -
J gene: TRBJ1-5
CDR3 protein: CASSDSVSNQPQHF
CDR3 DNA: TGTGCCAGCAGCGACTCCGTTAGCAATCAGCCCCAGCATTTT

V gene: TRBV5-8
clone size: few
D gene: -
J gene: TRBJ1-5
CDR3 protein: CASSLRRVDQPQHF
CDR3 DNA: TGTGCCAGCAGCTTGAGGAGGGTGGATCAGCCCCAGCATTTT

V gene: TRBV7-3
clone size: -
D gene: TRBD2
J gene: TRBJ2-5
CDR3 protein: CASSLTGGNQETQYF
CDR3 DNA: TGTGCCAGCAGCTTAACCGGGGGGAACCAAGAGACCCAGTACTTC

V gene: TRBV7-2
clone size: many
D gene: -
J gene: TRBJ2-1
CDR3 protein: CASSLGVNYNEQFF
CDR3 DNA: TGTGCCAGCAGCCTGGGGGTAAACTACAATGAGCAGTTCTTC

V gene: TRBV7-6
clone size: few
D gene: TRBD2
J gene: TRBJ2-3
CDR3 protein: CASSLAAGERTSTDTQYF
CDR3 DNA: TGTGCCAGCAGCTTAGCGGCGGGAGAGAGGACCAGCACAGATACGCAGTATTTT

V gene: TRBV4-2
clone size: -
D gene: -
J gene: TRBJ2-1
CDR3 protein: CASSQEPSLYNEQFF
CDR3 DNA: TGTGCCAGCAGCCAAGAGCCTAGCCTCTACAATGAGCAGTTCTTC

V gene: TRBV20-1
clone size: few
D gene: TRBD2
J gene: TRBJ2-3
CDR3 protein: CSVHSGGADTQYF
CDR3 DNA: TGCAGTGTTCATAGCGGGGGTGCAGATACGCAGTATTTT

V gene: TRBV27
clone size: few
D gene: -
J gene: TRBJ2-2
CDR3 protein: CASSLSKGGPGELFF
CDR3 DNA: TGTGCCAGCAGTTTATCGAAGGGGGGACCTGGGGAGCTGTTTTTT

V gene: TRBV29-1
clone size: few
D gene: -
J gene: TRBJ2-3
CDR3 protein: CSVARGAGTDTQYF
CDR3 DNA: TGCAGCGTTGCCCGAGGCGCCGGCACAGATACGCAGTATTTT

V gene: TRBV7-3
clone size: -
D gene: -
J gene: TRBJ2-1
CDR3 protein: CASSTTTSSYNEQFF
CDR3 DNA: TGTGCCAGCAGCACTACTACCAGCTCCTACAATGAGCAGTTCTTC

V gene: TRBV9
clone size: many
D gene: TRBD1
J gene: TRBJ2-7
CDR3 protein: CASSVAPSRTGVEQYF
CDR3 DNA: TGTGCCAGCAGCGTAGCCCCCTCGAGGACAGGGGTCGAGCAGTACTTC

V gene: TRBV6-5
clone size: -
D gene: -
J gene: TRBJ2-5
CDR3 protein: CASSYVGNRETQYF
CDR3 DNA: TGTGCCAGCAGTTACGTCGGTAATAGGGAGACCCAGTACTTC

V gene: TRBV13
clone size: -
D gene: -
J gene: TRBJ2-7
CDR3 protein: CASSFMGANYEQYF
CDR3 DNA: TGTGCCAGCAGCTTCATGGGGGCGAATTACGAGCAGTACTTC

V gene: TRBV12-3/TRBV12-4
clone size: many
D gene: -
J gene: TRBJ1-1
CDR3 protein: CASSLGEVTEAFF
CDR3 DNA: TGTGCCAGCAGTTTGGGGGAGGTCACTGAAGCTTTCTTT

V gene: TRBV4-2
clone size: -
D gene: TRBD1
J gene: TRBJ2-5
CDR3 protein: CASSQVQGVETQYF
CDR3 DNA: TGTGCCAGCAGCCAAGTGCAGGGGGTGGAGACCCAGTACTTC

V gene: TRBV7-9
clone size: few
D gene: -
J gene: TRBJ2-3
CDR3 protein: CASSFGGADTQYF
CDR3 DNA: TGTGCCAGCAGCTTCGGGGGTGCAGATACGCAGTATTTT

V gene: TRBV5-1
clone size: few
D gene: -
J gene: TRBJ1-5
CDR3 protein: CASSLGQSSNQPQHF
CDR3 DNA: TGCGCCAGCAGCTTGGGACAGAGTAGCAATCAGCCCCAGCATTTT

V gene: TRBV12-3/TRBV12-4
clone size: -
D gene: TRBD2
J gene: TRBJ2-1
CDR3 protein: CASSLSPGSGGGNSYNEQFF
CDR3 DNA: TGTGCCAGCAGTTTATCCCCCGGTAGCGGGGGGGGGAATTCCTACAATGAGCAGTTCTTC

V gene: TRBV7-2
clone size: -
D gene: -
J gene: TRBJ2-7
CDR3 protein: CASSLIGVGGQYF
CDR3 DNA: TGTGCCAGCAGCTTAATCGGGGTAGGGGGGCAGTACTTC

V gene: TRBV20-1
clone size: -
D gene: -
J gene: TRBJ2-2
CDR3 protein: CSARDRSWGSTGELFF
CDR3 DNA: TGCAGTGCTAGAGATCGGTCTTGGGGGAGTACCGGGGAGCTGTTTTTT

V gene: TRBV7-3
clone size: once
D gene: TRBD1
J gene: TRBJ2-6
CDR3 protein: CASSLGTGSPGANVLTF
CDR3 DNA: TGTGCCAGCAGCTTGGGGACAGGGTCTCCTGGGGCCAACGTCCTGACTTTC

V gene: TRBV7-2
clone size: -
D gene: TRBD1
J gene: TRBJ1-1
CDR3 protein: CASSGTGGFYTEAFF
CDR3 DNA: TGTGCCAGCAGCGGGACAGGGGGCTTTTACACTGAAGCTTTCTTT

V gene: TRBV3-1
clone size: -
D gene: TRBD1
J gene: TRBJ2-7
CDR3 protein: CASSEGQPYEQYF
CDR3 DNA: TGTGCCAGCAGCGAGGGACAGCCCTACGAGCAGTACTTC

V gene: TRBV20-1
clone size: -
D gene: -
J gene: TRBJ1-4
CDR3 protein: CSAGDRFATNEKLFF
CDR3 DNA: TGCAGTGCTGGAGACAGATTTGCAACTAATGAAAAACTGTTTTTT

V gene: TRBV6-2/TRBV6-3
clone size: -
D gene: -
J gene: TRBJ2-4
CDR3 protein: CASSYSRGLRPGIAKNIQYF
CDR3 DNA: TGTGCCAGCAGTTACTCGAGGGGCCTTCGCCCCGGAATAGCCAAAAACATTCAGTACTTC

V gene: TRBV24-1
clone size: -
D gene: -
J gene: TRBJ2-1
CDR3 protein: CATSADLGEQFF
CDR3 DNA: TGTGCCACCAGTGCCGACTTGGGCGAGCAGTTCTTC

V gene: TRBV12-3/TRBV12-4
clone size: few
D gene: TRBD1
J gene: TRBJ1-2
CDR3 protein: CASSPGTGGSYGYTF
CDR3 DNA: TGTGCCAGCAGCCCCGGGACAGGGGGCAGCTATGGCTACACCTTC

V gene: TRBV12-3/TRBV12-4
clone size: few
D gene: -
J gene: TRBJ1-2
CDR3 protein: CASSWGGGYTF
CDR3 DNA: TGTGCCAGCAGTTGGGGGGGCGGCTACACCTTC

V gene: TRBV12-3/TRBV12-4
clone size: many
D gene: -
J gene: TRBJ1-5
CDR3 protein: CASSPGFLSNQPQHF
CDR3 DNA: TGTGCCAGCAGCCCGGGTTTTCTAAGCAATCAGCCCCAGCATTTT

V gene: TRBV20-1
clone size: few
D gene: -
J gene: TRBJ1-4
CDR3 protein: CSARRTPIGSELFF
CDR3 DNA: TGCAGTGCTCGGCGGACACCGATTGGAAGTGAACTGTTTTTT

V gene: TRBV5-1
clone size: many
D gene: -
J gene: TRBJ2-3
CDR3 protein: CASRINTDTQYF
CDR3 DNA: TGCGCCAGCAGGATTAACACAGATACGCAGTATTTT

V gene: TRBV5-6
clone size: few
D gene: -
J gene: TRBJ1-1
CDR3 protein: CASSLSQTNTEAFF
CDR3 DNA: TGTGCCAGCAGCTTGTCCCAGACGAACACTGAAGCTTTCTTT

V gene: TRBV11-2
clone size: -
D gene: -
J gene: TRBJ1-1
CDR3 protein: CASSLVMSMNTEAFF
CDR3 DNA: TGTGCCAGCAGCTTAGTTATGTCCATGAACACTGAAGCTTTCTTT

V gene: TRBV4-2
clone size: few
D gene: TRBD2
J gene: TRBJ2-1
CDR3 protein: CASSLKWTSGSNEQFF
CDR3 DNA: TGTGCCAGCAGCCTTAAATGGACTAGCGGGAGTAATGAGCAGTTCTTC

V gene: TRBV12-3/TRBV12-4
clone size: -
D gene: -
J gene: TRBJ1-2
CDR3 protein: CASSFGPQENYGYTF
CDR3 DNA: TGTGCCAGCAGTTTCGGGCCCCAAGAGAACTATGGCTACACCTTC

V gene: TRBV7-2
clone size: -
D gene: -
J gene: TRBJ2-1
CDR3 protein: CASSLYPAEQFF
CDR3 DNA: TGTGCCAGCAGCTTATACCCGGCGGAGCAGTTCTTC

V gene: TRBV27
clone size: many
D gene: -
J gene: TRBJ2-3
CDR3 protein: CASSLSPSARTDTQYF
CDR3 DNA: TGTGCCAGCAGTTTATCCCCCTCCGCGCGCACAGATACGCAGTATTTT

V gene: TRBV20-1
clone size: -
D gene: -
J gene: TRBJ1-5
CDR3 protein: CSARVGSGYSNQPQHF
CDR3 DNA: TGCAGTGCTAGAGTGGGCTCCGGGTATAGCAATCAGCCCCAGCATTTT